This T cell receptor beta chain comes out of a study of shared clonotypes between healthy human individuals. About the study: Each donor's CD8 memory used one plate, CD8 naive two, each CD4 subset three.

The healthy adult donors were HIV-negative and reported no recent acute infections or vaccinations. Remarks on this clone: Its matching antigen is unknown.

For each subset, genomic DNA was distributed in equal portions over several immunoSEQ plates. Using immunoSEQ multiplex PCR, the repertoire was profiled, and TCRdb retains in-frame clones only, with some absent. Of fewer than 1.6 million clones listed, 98% to 99% are singletons. Germline CDR1 reads SQVTM; CDR2 reads ANQGSEA. The CDR3 has 13 residues. V was clipped by 8 bases and J by 5 bases, with 16 bases between them. General study findings and limits: Shared clonotypes across all four donors exceeded non-shared ones in generation probability.

This sequence was found in a man younger than 40 in good health. Specimen: naive CD4+ T cells sorted from blood. Subset denoted: CD45RA+ positively selected. This chain uses TRBV29-1 with TRBJ2-1; unclear D gene. In nucleotides, the CDR3 is TGCAGCCTAAGGTCCGTCTCGCACAATGAGCAGTTCTTC. Its protein product is CSLRSVSHNEQFF.